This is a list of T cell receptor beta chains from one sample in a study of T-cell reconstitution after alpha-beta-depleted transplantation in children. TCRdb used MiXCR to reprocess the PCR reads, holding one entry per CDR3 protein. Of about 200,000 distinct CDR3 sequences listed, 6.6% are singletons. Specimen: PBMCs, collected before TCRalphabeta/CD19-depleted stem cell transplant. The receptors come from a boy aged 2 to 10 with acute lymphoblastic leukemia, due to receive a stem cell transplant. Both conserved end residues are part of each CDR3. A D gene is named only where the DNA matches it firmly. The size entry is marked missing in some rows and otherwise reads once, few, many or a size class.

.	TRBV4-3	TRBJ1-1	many	TGCGCCAGCAGCCAAGACAGGAGGACTGAAGCTTTCTTT	CASSQDRRTEAFF
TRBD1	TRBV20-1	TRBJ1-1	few	TGCCGACCGGGACAGGGAATTGAAGCTTTCTTT	CRPGQGIEAFF
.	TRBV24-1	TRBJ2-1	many	TGTGCCACCAGTGATTTCTCGCAGAATTACAATGAGCAGTTCTTC	CATSDFSQNYNEQFF
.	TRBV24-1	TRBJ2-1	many	TGTGCCACCAGTCGGAGGGGGGCCAGGTACAATGAGCAGTTCTTC	CATSRRGARYNEQFF
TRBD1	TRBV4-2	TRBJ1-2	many	TGTGCCAGCAGCCAAGTTTTGCAGGGGGCGCATGGCTACACCTTC	CASSQVLQGAHGYTF
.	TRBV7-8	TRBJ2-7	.	TGTGCCAGCAGCTTATCCAGAAATGTCAGGAGTTTTTCGCTCTACGAGCAGTACTTC	CASSLSRNVRSFSLYEQYF
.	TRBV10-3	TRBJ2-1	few	TGTGCCATCAGCGGCACGCGGCCCAACAATGAGCAGTTCTTC	CAISGTRPNNEQFF
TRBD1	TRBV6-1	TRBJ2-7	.	TGTGCCAGCAGTGGACAGGGGGATTGGGGCGAGCAGTACTTC	CASSGQGDWGEQYF
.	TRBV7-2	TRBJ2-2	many	TGTGCCAGCAGCTCCTTCCAAGCGGGGAACACCGGGGAGCTGTTTTTT	CASSSFQAGNTGELFF
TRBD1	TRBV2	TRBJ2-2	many	TGTGCCACCATGTCCGGGACAGCGAACACCGGGGAGCTGTTTTTT	CATMSGTANTGELFF
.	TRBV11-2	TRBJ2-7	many	TGTGCCAGCAGCCGAGGAGTTTCGCGCTCCTACGAGCAGTACTTC	CASSRGVSRSYEQYF
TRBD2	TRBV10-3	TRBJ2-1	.	TGTGCCACTCCAGCGGGGTCGGCCAGTGAGCAGTTCTTC	CATPAGSASEQFF
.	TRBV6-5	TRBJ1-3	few	TGTGCCAGCAGTTCATTATCAGGGCCTGGAAACACCATATATTTT	CASSSLSGPGNTIYF
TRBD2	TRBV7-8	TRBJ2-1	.	TGTGCCAGCAGCTTAGTGGCGGGAGGGTCCTACAATGAGCAGTTCTTC	CASSLVAGGSYNEQFF
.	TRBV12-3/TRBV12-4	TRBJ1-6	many	TGTGCCAGCAGCTCCAATTCACCCCTCCACTTT	CASSSNSPLHF
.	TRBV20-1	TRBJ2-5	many	TGCAGTGCTAGAATGGCAACGTCTAGCGCGCAAGAGACCCAGTACTTC	CSARMATSSAQETQYF